A selection of T cell receptor beta chains follows, all from one sample in a study of radiotherapy plus CTLA-4 blockade in lung cancer. Measured with immunoSEQ multiplex PCR; TCRdb has only the in-frame clones, and not every one. The repertoire holds about 70,000 clones, with around 80% as singletons. This material consisted of peripheral blood, taken from a patient treated with radiotherapy plus ipilimumab. These receptors were collected from a human donor with non-small cell lung cancer who had a complete response to radiotherapy plus ipilimumab. CDR3s include the opening cysteine and the closing phenylalanine or tryptophan. A D gene is named only where the DNA matches it firmly. The size entry is marked missing in some rows and otherwise reads once, few, many or a size class.

j_call	clone_size	d_call	v_call	cdr3_aa	cdr3_nt
TRBJ2-5	.	.	TRBV5-4	CASSLAVGSEETQYF	TGTGCCAGCAGCTTGGCTGTTGGATCCGAAGAGACCCAGTACTTC
TRBJ2-3	.	.	TRBV28	CASIEASTDTQYF	TGTGCCAGCATTGAAGCTAGCACAGATACGCAGTATTTT
TRBJ2-1	.	.	TRBV29-1	CSVLASSSYNEQFF	TGCAGCGTTCTGGCGTCGAGCTCCTACAATGAGCAGTTCTTC
TRBJ1-2	once	.	TRBV6-5	CASSYSNSPNYGYTF	TGTGCCAGCAGTTACTCTAACAGTCCTAACTATGGCTACACCTTC
TRBJ1-5	.	.	TRBV2	CASSSTTGLRNQPQHF	TGTGCCAGCAGTTCCACCACGGGACTAAGGAATCAGCCCCAGCATTTT
TRBJ2-5	.	.	TRBV13	CASSLGLLGRGETQYF	TGTGCCAGCAGCTTAGGCCTTTTGGGGCGCGGTGAGACCCAGTACTTC
TRBJ2-7	medium-sized	TRBD1	TRBV4-3	CASSQGTGMNEQYF	TGCGCCAGCAGCCAAGGGACAGGGATGAACGAGCAGTACTTC
TRBJ2-1	few	.	TRBV11-3	CASSHLVLLGQFF	TGTGCCAGCAGCCACCTAGTGTTACTAGGGCAGTTCTTC
TRBJ1-1	.	TRBD1	TRBV30	CAWSRTGGEAFF	TGTGCCTGGAGTAGGACAGGGGGCGAGGCTTTCTTT
TRBJ2-5	.	.	TRBV14	CASSWGETQYF	TGTGCCAGCAGTTGGGGGGAGACCCAGTACTTC
TRBJ2-3	.	TRBD2	TRBV7-9	CASSLSGRASKTQYF	TGTGCCAGCAGCTTAAGCGGGAGGGCCAGCAAAACGCAGTATTTT
TRBJ2-7	.	TRBD1	TRBV7-2	CASSYQRQGEQYF	TGTGCCAGCAGCTATCAGCGACAGGGCGAGCAGTACTTC
TRBJ1-6	once	.	TRBV11-2	CASSLDRLPSPLHF	TGTGCCAGCAGCTTAGACAGACTTCCTTCACCCCTCCACTTT
TRBJ2-1	.	TRBD1	TRBV9	CASSVLPMGQVYNEQFF	TGTGCCAGCAGCGTACTTCCCATGGGACAGGTATACAATGAGCAGTTCTTC
TRBJ1-4	.	.	TRBV2	CASSEARTATNEKLFF	TGTGCCAGCAGTGAAGCGCGGACGGCAACTAATGAAAAACTGTTTTTT
TRBJ2-3	once	.	TRBV2	CASSDQGLSTDTQYF	TGTGCCAGCAGTGACCAGGGCCTTAGCACAGATACGCAGTATTTT
TRBJ2-3	.	TRBD2	TRBV6-5	CASKGLAASTDTQYF	TGTGCCAGCAAAGGACTAGCGGCTAGCACAGATACGCAGTATTTT
TRBJ2-7	.	.	TRBV6-8	CANIRGPCSYEQYF	TGTGCCAATATTCGGGGCCCGTGCTCCTACGAGCAGTACTTC
TRBJ2-6	.	TRBD1	TRBV6-1	CASRGQAINVLTF	TGTGCCAGCAGGGGACAGGCGATCAACGTCCTGACTTTC
TRBJ1-5	once	.	TRBV28	CASSFIATGGNQPQHF	TGTGCCAGCAGTTTTATTGCCACCGGGGGCAATCAGCCCCAGCATTTT
TRBJ1-2	.	.	TRBV18	CASSTDSSYGYTF	TGTGCCAGCTCAACGGACAGTTCCTATGGCTACACCTTC
TRBJ1-4	.	.	TRBV15	CATSRDLGRVNEKLFF	TGTGCCACCAGCAGAGATTTGGGGCGAGTTAATGAAAAACTGTTTTTT
TRBJ2-2	.	TRBD1	TRBV29-1	CSAPDRVSGELFF	TGCAGCGCCCCGGACAGGGTTAGCGGGGAGCTGTTTTTT
TRBJ1-3	few	.	TRBV4-3	CASSQGPGPGNTIYF	TGCGCCAGCAGCCAAGGGCCGGGTCCTGGAAACACCATATATTTT
TRBJ2-5	.	.	TRBV18	CASSPKGGGETQYF	TGTGCCAGCTCACCTAAAGGGGGTGGAGAGACCCAGTACTTC
TRBJ2-5	.	.	TRBV2	CASSVSPIETQYF	TGTGCCAGCAGTGTGAGCCCTATAGAGACCCAGTACTTC
TRBJ2-1	.	.	TRBV19	CASSITAGGYNEQFF	TGTGCCAGTAGTATAACCGCAGGGGGGTACAATGAGCAGTTCTTC
TRBJ2-3	.	.	TRBV7-2	CASSPRDTQYF	TGTGCCAGCAGCCCCCGTGATACGCAGTATTTT
TRBJ2-5	few	.	TRBV2	CASKSRKTQYF	TGTGCCAGCAAAAGCCGGAAGACCCAGTACTTC
TRBJ1-3	many	TRBD1	TRBV19	CASSTRTGGGNTIYF	TGTGCCAGTAGTACCCGGACAGGGGGTGGAAACACCATATATTTT
TRBJ1-2	.	TRBD1	TRBV19	CASSTRQGEFYGYTF	TGTGCCAGTAGTACCCGACAGGGGGAATTCTATGGCTACACCTTC
TRBJ2-3	.	TRBD2	TRBV4-1	CASSLPGLAGGEDTQYF	TGCGCCAGCAGCCTCCCCGGACTAGCGGGAGGAGAAGATACGCAGTATTTT